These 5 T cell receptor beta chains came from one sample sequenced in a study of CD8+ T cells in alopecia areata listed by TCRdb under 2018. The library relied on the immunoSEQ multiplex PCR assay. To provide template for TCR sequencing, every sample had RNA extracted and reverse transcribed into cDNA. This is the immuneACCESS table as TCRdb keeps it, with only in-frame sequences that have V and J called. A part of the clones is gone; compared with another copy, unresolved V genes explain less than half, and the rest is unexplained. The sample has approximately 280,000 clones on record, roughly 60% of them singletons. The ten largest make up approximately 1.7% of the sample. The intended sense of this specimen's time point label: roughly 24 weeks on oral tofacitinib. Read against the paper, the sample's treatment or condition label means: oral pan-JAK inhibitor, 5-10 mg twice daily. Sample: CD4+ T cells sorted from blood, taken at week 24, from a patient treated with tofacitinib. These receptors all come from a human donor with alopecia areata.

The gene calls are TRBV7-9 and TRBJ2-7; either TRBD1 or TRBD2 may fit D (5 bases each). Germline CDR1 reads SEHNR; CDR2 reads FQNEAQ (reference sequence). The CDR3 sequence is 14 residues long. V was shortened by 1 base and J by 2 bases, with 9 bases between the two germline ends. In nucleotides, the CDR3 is TGTGCCAGCAGCTTAGTCGGGGCTACCTACGAGCAGTACTTC. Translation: CASSLVGATYEQYF.

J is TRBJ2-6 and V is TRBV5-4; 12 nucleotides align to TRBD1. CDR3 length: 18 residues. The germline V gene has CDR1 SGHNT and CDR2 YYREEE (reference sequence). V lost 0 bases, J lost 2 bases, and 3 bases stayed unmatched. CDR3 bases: TGTGCCAGCAGCTTGGCCGGGACAGGGGGCGCTGGGGCCAACGTCCTGACTTTC. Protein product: CASSLAGTGGAGANVLTF. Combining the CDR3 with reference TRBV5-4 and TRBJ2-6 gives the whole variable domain ETGVTQSPTHLIKTRGQQVTLRCSSQSGHNTVSWYQQALGQGPQFIFQYYREEENGRGNFPPRFSGLQFPNYSSELNVNALELDDSALYLCASSLAGTGGAGANVLTFGAGSRLTVL.

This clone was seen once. CDR3 nucleotides: TGCAGCGTCCGCTCGTCGATTGGGCAGTTCTTC. Protein product: CSVRSSIGQFF. J is TRBJ2-1 and V is TRBV29-1; D gene uncertain. The germline V gene encodes CDR1 SQVTM and CDR2 ANQGSEA. The CDR3 consists of 11 residues. The germline V and J ends were trimmed by 6 bases and 12 bases, with 15 bases remaining between them.

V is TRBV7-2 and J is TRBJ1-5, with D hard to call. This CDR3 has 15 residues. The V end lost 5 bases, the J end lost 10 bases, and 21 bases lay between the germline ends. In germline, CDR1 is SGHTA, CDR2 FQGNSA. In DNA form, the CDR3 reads TGTGCCAGCAGCGACTCACAGTCTGTCTTGGGTCCCCAGCATTTT. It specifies CASSDSQSVLGPQHF. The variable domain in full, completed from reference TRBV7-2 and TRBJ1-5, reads GAGVSQSPSNKVTEKGKDVELRCDPISGHTALYWYRQSLGQGLEFLIYFQGNSAPDKSGLPSDRFSAERTGGSVSTLTIQRTQQEDSAVYLCASSDSQSVLGPQHFGDGTRLSIL.

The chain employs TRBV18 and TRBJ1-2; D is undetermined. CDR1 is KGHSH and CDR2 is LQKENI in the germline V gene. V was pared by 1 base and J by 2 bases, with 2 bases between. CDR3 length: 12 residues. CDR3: CASSPQNYGYTF. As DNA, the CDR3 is TGTGCCAGCTCACCACAAAACTATGGCTACACCTTC.